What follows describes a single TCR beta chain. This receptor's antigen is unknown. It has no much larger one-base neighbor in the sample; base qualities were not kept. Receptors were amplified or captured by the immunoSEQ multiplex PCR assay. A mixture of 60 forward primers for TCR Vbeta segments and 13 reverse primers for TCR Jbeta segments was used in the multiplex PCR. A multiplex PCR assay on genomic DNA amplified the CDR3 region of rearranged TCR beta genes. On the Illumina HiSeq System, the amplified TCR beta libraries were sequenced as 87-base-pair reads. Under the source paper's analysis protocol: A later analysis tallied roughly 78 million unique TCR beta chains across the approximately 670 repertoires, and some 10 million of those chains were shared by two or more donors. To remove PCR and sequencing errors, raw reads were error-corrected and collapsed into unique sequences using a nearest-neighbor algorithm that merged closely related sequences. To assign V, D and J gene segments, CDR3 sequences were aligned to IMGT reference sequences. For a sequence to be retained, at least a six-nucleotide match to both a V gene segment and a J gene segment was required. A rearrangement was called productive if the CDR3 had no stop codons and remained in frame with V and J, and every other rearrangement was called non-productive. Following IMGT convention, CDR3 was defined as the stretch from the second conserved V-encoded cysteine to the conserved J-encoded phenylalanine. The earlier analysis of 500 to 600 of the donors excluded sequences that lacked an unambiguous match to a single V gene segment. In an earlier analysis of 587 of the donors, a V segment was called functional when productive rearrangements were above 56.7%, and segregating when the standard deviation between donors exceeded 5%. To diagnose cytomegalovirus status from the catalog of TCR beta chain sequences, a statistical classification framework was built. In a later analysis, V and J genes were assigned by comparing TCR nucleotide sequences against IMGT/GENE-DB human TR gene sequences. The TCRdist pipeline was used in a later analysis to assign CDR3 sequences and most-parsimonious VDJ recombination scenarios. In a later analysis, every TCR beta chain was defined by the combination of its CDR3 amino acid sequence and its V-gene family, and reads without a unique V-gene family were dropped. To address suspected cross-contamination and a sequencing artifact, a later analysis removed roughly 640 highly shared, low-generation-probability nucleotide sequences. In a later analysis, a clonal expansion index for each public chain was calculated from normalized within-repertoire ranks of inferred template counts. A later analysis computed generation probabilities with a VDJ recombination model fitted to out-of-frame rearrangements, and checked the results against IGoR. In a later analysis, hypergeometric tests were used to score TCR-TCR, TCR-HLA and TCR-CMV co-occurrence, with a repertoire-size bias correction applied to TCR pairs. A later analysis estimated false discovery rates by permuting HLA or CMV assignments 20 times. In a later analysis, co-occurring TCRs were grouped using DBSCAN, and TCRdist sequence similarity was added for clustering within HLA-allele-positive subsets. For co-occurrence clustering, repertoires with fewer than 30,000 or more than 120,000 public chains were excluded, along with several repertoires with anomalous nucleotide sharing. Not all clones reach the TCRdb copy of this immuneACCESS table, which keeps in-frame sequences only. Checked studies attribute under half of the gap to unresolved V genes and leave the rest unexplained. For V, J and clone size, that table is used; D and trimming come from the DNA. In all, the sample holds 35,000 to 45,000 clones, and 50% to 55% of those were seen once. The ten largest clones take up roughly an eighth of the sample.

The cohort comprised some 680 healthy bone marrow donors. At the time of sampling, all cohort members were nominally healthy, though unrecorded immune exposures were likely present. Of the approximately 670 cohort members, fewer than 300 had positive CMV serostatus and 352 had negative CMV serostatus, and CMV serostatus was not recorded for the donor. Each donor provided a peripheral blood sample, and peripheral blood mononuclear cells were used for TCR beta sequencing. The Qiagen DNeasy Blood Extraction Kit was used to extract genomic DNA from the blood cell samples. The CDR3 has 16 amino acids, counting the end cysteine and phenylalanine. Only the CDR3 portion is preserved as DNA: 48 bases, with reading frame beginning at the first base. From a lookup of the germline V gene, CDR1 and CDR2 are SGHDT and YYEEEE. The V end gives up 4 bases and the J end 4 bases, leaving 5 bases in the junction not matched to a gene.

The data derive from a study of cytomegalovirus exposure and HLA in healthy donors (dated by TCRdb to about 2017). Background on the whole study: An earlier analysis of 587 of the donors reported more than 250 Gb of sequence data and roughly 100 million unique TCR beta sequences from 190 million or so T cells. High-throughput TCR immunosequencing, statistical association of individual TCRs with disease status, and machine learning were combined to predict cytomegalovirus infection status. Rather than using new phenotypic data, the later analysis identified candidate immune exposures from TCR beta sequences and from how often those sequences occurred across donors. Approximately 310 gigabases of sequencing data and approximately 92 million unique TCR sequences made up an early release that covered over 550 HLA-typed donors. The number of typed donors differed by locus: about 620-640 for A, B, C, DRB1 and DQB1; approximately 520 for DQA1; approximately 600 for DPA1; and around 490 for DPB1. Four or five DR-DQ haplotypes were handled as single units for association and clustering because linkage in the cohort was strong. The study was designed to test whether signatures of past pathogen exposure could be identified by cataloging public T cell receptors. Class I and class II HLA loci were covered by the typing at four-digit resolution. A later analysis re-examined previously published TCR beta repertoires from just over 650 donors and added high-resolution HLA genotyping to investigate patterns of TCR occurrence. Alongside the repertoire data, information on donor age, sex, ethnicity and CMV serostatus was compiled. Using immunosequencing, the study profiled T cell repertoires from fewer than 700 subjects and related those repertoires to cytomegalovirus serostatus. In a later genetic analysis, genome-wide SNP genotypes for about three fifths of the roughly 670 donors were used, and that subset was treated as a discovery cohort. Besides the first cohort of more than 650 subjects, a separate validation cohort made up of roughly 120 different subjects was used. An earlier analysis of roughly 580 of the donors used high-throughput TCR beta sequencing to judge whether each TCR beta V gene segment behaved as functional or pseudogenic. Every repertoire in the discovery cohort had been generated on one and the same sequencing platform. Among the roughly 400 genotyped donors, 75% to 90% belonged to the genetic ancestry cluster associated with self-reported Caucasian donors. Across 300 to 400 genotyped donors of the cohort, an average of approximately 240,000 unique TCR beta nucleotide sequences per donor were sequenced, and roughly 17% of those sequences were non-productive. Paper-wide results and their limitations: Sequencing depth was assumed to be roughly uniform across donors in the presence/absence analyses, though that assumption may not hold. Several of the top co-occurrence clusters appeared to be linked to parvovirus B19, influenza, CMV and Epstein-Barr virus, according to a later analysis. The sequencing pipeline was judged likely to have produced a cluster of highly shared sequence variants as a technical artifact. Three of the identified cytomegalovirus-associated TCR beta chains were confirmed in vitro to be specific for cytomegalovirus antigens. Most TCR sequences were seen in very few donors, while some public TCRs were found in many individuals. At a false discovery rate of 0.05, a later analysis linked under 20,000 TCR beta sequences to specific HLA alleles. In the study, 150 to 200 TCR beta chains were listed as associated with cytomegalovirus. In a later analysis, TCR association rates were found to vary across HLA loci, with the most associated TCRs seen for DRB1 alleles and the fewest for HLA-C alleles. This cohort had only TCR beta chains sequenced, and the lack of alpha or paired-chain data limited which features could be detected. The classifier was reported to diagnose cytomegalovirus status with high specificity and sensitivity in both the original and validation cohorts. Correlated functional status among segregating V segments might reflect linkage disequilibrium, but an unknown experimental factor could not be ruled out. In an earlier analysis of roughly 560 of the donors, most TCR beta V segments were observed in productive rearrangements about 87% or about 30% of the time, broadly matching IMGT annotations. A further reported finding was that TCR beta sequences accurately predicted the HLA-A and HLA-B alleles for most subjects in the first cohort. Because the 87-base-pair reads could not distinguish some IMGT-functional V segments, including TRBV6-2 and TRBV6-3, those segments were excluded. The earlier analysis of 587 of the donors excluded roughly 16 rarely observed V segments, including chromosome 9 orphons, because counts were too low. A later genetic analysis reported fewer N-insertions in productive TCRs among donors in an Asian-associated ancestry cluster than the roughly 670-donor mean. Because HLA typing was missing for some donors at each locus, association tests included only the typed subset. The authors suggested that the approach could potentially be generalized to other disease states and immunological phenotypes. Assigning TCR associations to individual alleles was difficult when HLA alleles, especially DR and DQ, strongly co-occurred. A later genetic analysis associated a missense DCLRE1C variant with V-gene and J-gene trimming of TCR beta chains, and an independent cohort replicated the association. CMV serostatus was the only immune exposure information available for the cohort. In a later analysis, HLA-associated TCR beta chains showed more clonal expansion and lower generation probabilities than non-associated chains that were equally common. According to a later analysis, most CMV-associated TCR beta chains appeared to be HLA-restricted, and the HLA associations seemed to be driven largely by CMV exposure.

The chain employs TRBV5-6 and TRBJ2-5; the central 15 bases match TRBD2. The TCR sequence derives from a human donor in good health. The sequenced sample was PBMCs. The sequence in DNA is TGTGCCAGCAGCGCCCCGGGACTAGCGGGAGGAGAGACCCAGTACTTC. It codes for CASSAPGLAGGETQYF.